This T cell receptor (beta chain) was obtained from a study of regulatory T cells in long-lasting Graves disease. Whole-study findings and limits: Persistent Graves' patients had lower TCR diversity than newly diagnosed ones. Study of thyroid tissue was not done, with only peripheral blood studied. TRBV28 was favored in persistent disease, as were TRBJ1-2 and TRBJ2-5. Newly diagnosed patients shared about a thousand public clonotypes; persistent patients shared about 2,500.

Libraries of TCR beta came from iRepertoire HTBI primers plus Arm-PCR of CDR3 regions. TCRdb re-analysed the multiplex PCR reads in MiXCR, keeping a single row per CDR3 protein. The data show roughly 560,000 distinct CDR3 sequences, roughly 16% seen once. The CDR3 covers 14 residues. Trimming pared 5 bases from V and 2 bases from J, leaving 12 bases between. As to time point: newly diagnosed GD, antithyroid drugs for less than 3 months. PBMC RNA served as the TCR library source. There are a few counts of this clonotype. Antigen: not known. The sample was also linked to a second study, of T cells in Graves' hyperthyroidism and ophthalmopathy.

Here the sequenced sample was peripheral blood mononuclear cells (PBMCs), taken at new diagnosis, from a patient treated with antithyroid drugs. The source of this sequence is a woman aged 35-65 years with Graves disease. V is TRBV12-3 or TRBV12-4 and J is TRBJ2-5; D gene unclear. The CDR3 sequence is CASSPVGKQETQYF. The CDR3 bases are TGTGCCAGCAGTCCTGTGGGAAAACAAGAGACCCAGTACTTC.